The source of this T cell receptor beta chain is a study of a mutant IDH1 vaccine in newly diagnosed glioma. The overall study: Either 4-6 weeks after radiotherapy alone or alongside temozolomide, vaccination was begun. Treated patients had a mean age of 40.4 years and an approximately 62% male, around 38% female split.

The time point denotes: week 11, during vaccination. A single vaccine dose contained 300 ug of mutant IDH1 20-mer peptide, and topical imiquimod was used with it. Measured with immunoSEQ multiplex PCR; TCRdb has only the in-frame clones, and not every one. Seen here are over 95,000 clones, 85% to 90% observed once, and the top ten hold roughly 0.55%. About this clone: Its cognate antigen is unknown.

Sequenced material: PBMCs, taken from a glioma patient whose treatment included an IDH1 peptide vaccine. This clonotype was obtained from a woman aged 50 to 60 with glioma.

CDR3 amino acids: CAWTPLPAEAFF. CDR3 in DNA: TGTGCCTGGACCCCCCTACCCGCTGAAGCTTTCTTT. The rearrangement joins TRBV30 to TRBJ1-1; D gene ambiguous. V was clipped by 4 bases and J by 6 bases, with 12 bases between them. The CDR3 runs to 12 residues. Germline CDR1 is GTSNPN and CDR2 is SVGIG (reference sequence).